The TCR beta chain under discussion was sequenced for a study of T-cell reconstitution after alpha-beta-depleted transplantation in children. A TCRbeta library incorporating unique molecular identifiers was prepared. Each CDR3 protein is one row after TCRdb ran MiXCR on the PCR reads. The sample holds about 540,000 distinct CDR3 sequences, around 19% seen once. Germline V gene data show CDR1 as MNHNS and CDR2 as SASEGT. The CDR3 totals 17 residues. Losses at the gene ends were 6 bases for V and 4 bases for J; bases not matched to a gene: 9. Material: PBMCs from the stem cell graft donor, obtained from the stem cell graft. This TCR was recovered from a human donor who donated a stem cell graft to a child with acute lymphoblastic leukemia. The rearrangement joins TRBV6-1 to TRBJ2-1, with 13 nucleotides matching TRBD2. CDR3: CASSTGTSGMMYNEQFF. The CDR3 DNA reads TGTGCCAGCAGCACTGGGACTAGCGGGATGATGTACAATGAGCAGTTCTTC.